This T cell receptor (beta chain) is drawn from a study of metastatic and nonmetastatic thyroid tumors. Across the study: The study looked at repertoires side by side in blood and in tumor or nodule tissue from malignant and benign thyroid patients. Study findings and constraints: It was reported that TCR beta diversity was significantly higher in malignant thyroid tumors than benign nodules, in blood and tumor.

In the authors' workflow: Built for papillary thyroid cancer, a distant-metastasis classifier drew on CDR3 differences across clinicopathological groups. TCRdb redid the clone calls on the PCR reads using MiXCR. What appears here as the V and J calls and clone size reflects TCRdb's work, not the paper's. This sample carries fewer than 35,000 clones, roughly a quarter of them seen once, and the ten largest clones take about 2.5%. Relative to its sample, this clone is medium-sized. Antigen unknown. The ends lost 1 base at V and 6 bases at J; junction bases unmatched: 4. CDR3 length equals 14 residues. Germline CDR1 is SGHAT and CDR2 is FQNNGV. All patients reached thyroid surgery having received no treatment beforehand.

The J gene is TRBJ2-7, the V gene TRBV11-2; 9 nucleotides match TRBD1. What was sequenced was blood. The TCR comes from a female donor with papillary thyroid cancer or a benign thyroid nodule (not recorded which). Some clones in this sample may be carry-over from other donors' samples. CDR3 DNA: TGTGCCAGCAGCTTAGGGACAGGGGTATCCGAGCAGTACTTC. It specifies CASSLGTGVSEQYF.